Included here is one T cell receptor (beta chain) sequence, with context. After removal of 4 bases from V and 9 bases from J, the junction contained 13 bases not matched to a gene. The CDR3 consists of 17 residues. CDR1 is SGHDT and CDR2 is YYEEEE in the germline V gene. These data belong to a study of OX40 agonist ivuxolimab in advanced cancers. The assay was immunoSEQ multiplex PCR, and TCRdb's table has in-frame clones only and misses some. The sample carries around 30,000 clones, around 84% recorded once. This TCR was sampled from an adult with an advanced solid tumor such as melanoma, head and neck, liver or kidney cancer. V usage is TRBV5-6 and J usage is TRBJ1-6; 10 bases match TRBD1. Sequencing used CD4+ or CD8+ T cells sorted from blood, obtained in a trial of the OX40 agonist ivuxolimab. CDR3 loop: CASSNRDRGPMGSPLHF. The CDR3 coding sequence is TGTGCCAGCAGCAACCGGGACAGGGGCCCTATGGGTTCACCCCTCCACTTT.